This TCR beta chain was identified during a study of quantifying T cell responses using KT2 cells. Looking at the study overall: Reverse transcription used primers in the TCR alpha and beta constant regions.

As concerns this clonotype: Its target is not known.

The sample is PBMC spiked with counted cells of clone KT2. A single-stranded UMI oligo with SP2 sequence was ligated to cDNA 3' ends. First-round PCR used 4 to 5 cycles and beta primers RC1.1 and RC1.2 covering TRBC1 and TRBC2. TCRdb re-called the UMI-ligation and nested PCR reads through MiXCR, storing one row per CDR3 protein. The table has about 33,000 distinct CDR3 sequences, about 9.3% seen once. Whole-study results and caveats: Input KT2 cell number predicted KT2 alpha and beta sequence counts linearly over several orders of magnitude.

The TCR was taken from a human donor. Sequenced: PBMCs spiked with cells of the T cell clone KT2.

The CDR3: CASSKDKRGADEQYF. In nucleotides, the CDR3 is TGTGCCAGCAGCAAAGATAAGCGGGGTGCGGACGAGCAGTACTTC. The V call is TRBV21-1, the J call TRBJ2-7; TRBD2, as called in the table, went unchecked against the DNA. TRBV21-1 is shown as a pseudogene. The CDR3 has 15 amino acids.